This T cell receptor (beta chain) stems from a study of T cells in Graves' hyperthyroidism and ophthalmopathy. V was clipped by 5 bases and J by 7 bases; unmatched bases: 16. The CDR3 covers 16 residues. Germline assignment: CDR1 LGHDT and CDR2 YNNKEL (reference sequence). It was RNA transcripts that yielded the amplified TCR beta CDR3 regions. A first-round RT-PCR of the TCR CDR3 used the HTBI primer set. TCRdb reprocessed the multiplex PCR reads via MiXCR and lists one record per CDR3 protein. This table has more than 300,000 distinct CDR3 sequences, over 10% appearing once. The clonotype comes from a woman aged 18-30 years with Graves' hyperthyroidism. This rearrangement joins TRBV3-1 to TRBJ2-7, with TRBD2 matching 8 bases. The sequenced material came from blood. The chain's CDR3 is CASSLVSSGALREQYF. CDR3 sequence (DNA): TGTGCCAGCAGCTTAGTTAGTAGCGGGGCCTTGCGAGAGCAGTACTTC.